The 10 T cell receptor beta chains below all came from one sample that was sequenced in a study of Ad26.COV2.S vaccination and SARS-CoV-2 variants. Repertoires were generated with immunoSEQ multiplex PCR, while TCRdb's copy carries only in-frame clones and drops some. The table has a few hundred thousand clones, roughly 91% seen once. Treatment: roughly 18 received Ad26.COV2.S at low or high dose, single or two shots; roughly five received placebo; per-sample allocation not given. Sampling was performed 63 days after the first vaccine or placebo injection. The specimen comprised peripheral blood, sampled in a trial of Ad26.COV2.S vaccine versus placebo. Source of these receptors: a person between 18 and 60 years old who received the Ad26.COV2.S COVID-19 vaccine or a placebo.

The J gene is TRBJ2-1, the V gene TRBV12-3 or TRBV12-4; D remains unclear. The CDR3 length is 12 residues. The V and J ends lost 2 bases and 8 bases respectively, with 7 bases between them. The CDR3 reads CASSLSGDEQFF. In nucleotides, the CDR3 is TGTGCCAGCAGTTTATCTGGGGATGAGCAGTTCTTC.

The chain's CDR3 is CASSYGFGKLFF. The DNA of the CDR3 is TGTGCCAGCAGTTACGGTTTTGGGAAACTGTTTTTT. The V and J genes are TRBV6-5 and TRBJ1-4, with D hard to call. V shed 2 bases and J shed 11 bases, with 9 bases lying between them. The V gene's germline CDR1 is MNHEY and CDR2 SVGAGI. This CDR3 contains 12 residues.

The chain combines TRBV6-2 or TRBV6-3 with TRBJ2-1; possible D gene TRBD2, 5 bases. Per germline, CDR1 MNHEY and CDR2 SVGEGT. V was shortened by 0 bases and J by 4 bases, with 13 bases between the two germline ends. The CDR3 extends over 16 amino acids. The CDR3 loop reads CASSYSVRVPYNEQFF. The CDR3 DNA reads as TGTGCCAGCAGTTACTCCGTGCGGGTACCTTACAATGAGCAGTTCTTC.

In its sample, this clone was seen a few times. The chain joins TRBV19 to TRBJ1-5; 11 bases map to TRBD1. The junction had 7 bases not matched to a gene; V was cut back by 5 bases and J by 7 bases. Germline CDR1 is LNHDA and CDR2 is SQIVND (reference sequence). This CDR3 comprises 15 residues. CDR3 in DNA: TGTGCCAGTAGTCGGGACAGGGGGACAGGACAGCCCCAGCATTTT. It is translated as CASSRDRGTGQPQHF.

The genes are TRBV6-2 or TRBV6-3 and TRBJ2-5; TRBD2 agrees at 8 bases. The CDR3 is made up of 14 amino acids. Germline CDR1 MNHEY, CDR2 SVGEGT. After removal of 4 bases from V and 9 bases from J, the junction contained 10 bases not matched to a gene. The CDR3 DNA follows: TGTGCCAGCAGTTCCATTAGCGGGGAGTCGGCCCAGTACTTC. Its protein is CASSSISGESAQYF.

V gene TRBV21-1 combines with J gene TRBJ2-7. TRBV21-1 has pseudogene status. CDR3 length: 13 amino acids. The CDR3 protein is CASSKPVEGEQYF. In nucleotides, the CDR3 is TGTGCCAGCAGCAAGCCCGTAGAAGGAGAGCAGTACTTC.

This rearrangement joins TRBV27 to TRBJ2-7; D is undetermined. Germline loops: CDR1 MNHEY, CDR2 SMNVEV (reference sequence). Trimming removed 5 bases at V and 3 bases at J, with 17 bases between. The CDR3 covers 15 residues. The CDR3 here is CASSLTWDPGYEQYF. CDR3 DNA: TGTGCCAGCAGTCTTACGTGGGATCCGGGCTACGAGCAGTACTTC.

The chain couples TRBV4-3 to TRBJ1-3; D gene uncertain. Trimming stripped 1 base from V and 0 bases from J, with 10 bases between. The CDR3 consists of 16 residues. Germline V CDR1 and CDR2: LGHNA, YSLEER. The CDR3: CASSQAPQSSGNTIYF. CDR3 nucleotide sequence: TGCGCCAGCAGCCAAGCCCCCCAAAGCTCTGGAAACACCATATATTTT.

Notes on this clone: Other DNA sequences from this sample encode an identical CDR3 as well. The CDR3 spells CASSRGDTQYF. The CDR3 region has the DNA TGTGCCAGCAGCCGTGGGGATACGCAGTATTTT. J is TRBJ2-3 and V is TRBV7-3, with unresolved D. The germline V gene encodes CDR1 SGHTA and CDR2 FQGTGA. The CDR3 totals 11 residues. Trimming removed 5 bases at V and 6 bases at J, with 6 bases between.

This clone appeared a few times. A junction end diverges from the germline sequence, so it may reflect a read error. The chain carries TRBV4-2 and TRBJ1-4; D call uncertain. Per germline, CDR1 LGHNA and CDR2 YNFKEQ. This CDR3 region has 12 residues. As DNA, the CDR3 is TGTGCCAGCAGCCAAGATCGGGAAAGACTGTTTTTT. Translated: CASSQDRERLFF.